This T cell receptor (beta chain) comes out of a study of cytomegalovirus exposure and HLA in healthy donors. Regarding the study as a whole: A cluster of highly shared sequence variants was likely a sequencing artifact. Follow-up analysis seemed to connect common viral pathogens with several of the most significant clusters identified.

The table lists this clone with a count of one. As yet, its antigen is unknown. Germline CDR1 reads SGHVS; CDR2 reads FQNEAQ. The CDR3 totals 15 residues. J lost 3 bases, V lost 5 bases, and 10 bases had no gene match. The primer mix had 60 Vbeta and 13 Jbeta primers. Clones were sequenced by immunoSEQ multiplex PCR, and TCRdb holds only the in-frame ones, with some missing. The sample contains roughly 69,000 clones, about 70% of which appear only once. Sequenced material: PBMCs. The sequence was collected from a man aged 18 to 29 in good health and CMV-seronegative. The V and J genes are TRBV7-8 and TRBJ2-7, with 7 bases lining up with TRBD1. CDR3 bases: TGTGCCAGCAGCACCCCGACAGGGTCAGACTACGAGCAGTACTTC. The encoded protein is CASSTPTGSDYEQYF.